This T cell receptor beta chain originates from a study of chemoradiotherapy in HPV16-positive cancers. The CDR3 totals 14 residues. Germline V CDR1 and CDR2: SQVTM, ANQGSEA. Trimming took 7 bases from V and 4 from J; bases not matched to a gene: 12. TCRdb's table, derived via immunoSEQ multiplex PCR, lists solely in-frame clones and lacks some. The sample has 25,000 to 35,000 clones, more than 80% seen once. V gene TRBV29-1 combines with J gene TRBJ1-2; 7 bases line up with TRBD1. The sequence came from a human donor with HPV-associated anogenital cancer. The source was blood, collected from a patient who underwent chemoradiotherapy. CDR3 amino acids: CSAAQGSESYGYTF. The CDR3 DNA is TGCAGCGCCGCACAGGGGTCTGAGAGCTATGGCTACACCTTC.